The rows below give T cell receptor beta chains drawn from one sample of a study of blood T cell repertoires in COVID-19. Using immunoSEQ multiplex PCR, the repertoire was profiled, and TCRdb retains in-frame clones only, with some absent. This sample yields roughly 230,000 clones, of which 85% to 90% are seen a single time; roughly 4% belongs to the top ten. The sample consisted of PBMCs or T cells enriched from blood (not recorded which). Receptors were obtained from a woman in her thirties with acute COVID-19. Each CDR3 is given with its conserved first and last residue. D genes are given only for firm matches. Size values are once, few and many counts, or a class for expanded clones, and some rows have none.

d_call	clone_size	v_call	j_call	cdr3_nt	cdr3_aa
NA	NA	TRBV10-1	TRBJ1-5	TGCGCCAGCAGTGAATTCGGGAGCAATCAGCCCCAGCATTTT	CASSEFGSNQPQHF
NA	NA	TRBV24-1	TRBJ2-3	TGTGCCACCAGTGATTCGAGAACGCCAGATACGCAGTATTTT	CATSDSRTPDTQYF
TRBD1	NA	TRBV6-5	TRBJ2-7	TGTGCCAGCAGGGGGTACAGGGGCGCCTACGAGCAGTACTTC	CASRGYRGAYEQYF
NA	NA	TRBV9	TRBJ2-2	TGTGCCAGCAGCCTACAAACAGGGCTTAACACCGGGGAGCTGTTTTTT	CASSLQTGLNTGELFF
TRBD1	NA	TRBV15	TRBJ1-3	TGTGCCACCAGCAGGGAATACACAGGGGGGACTTCTGGAAACACCATATATTTT	CATSREYTGGTSGNTIYF
TRBD1	NA	TRBV2	TRBJ1-1	TGTGCCAGCAGTTCACTCCGGGACAGGGGTTCGGGAGCTTTCTTT	CASSSLRDRGSGAFF
TRBD1	NA	TRBV28	TRBJ1-2	TGTGCCAGCAGTATACAGGGGTATGCTAACTATGGCTACACCTTC	CASSIQGYANYGYTF
NA	NA	TRBV5-6	TRBJ1-5	TGTGCCAGCAGCCCGGGGGTTGGGGGTAGCAATCAGCCCCAGCATTTT	CASSPGVGGSNQPQHF
NA	NA	TRBV18	TRBJ1-1	TGTGCCAGCTCAACCGGCGGCACTGAAGCTTTCTTT	CASSTGGTEAFF
NA	NA	TRBV7-9	TRBJ1-2	TGTGCCAGCAGCTCTACAGCGGCGTCTGGCTACACCTTC	CASSSTAASGYTF
NA	once	TRBV30	TRBJ2-4	TGTGCCTGGAGTAGGGCGGGATTCAACATTCAGTACTTC	CAWSRAGFNIQYF
NA	NA	TRBV30	TRBJ2-6	TGTGCCTGGAGGGGTCTCGGTTTTTCAGGGGCAGGCGTCTCTGGGGCCAACGTCCTGACTTTC	CAWRGLGFSGAGVSGANVLTF
NA	NA	TRBV28	TRBJ1-4	TGTGCCAGCAGTTGGGGCGGGGGTACTAATGAAAAACTGTTTTTT	CASSWGGGTNEKLFF
NA	NA	TRBV4-3	TRBJ1-4	TGCGCCAGCAGCCAAGAGGTCAGGGATAATGAAAAACTGTTTTTT	CASSQEVRDNEKLFF
NA	NA	TRBV21-1	TRBJ1-1	TGTGCCAGCAGCATCGACAGGGGACCGGCTTTCTTT	CASSIDRGPAFF
NA	NA	TRBV4-1	TRBJ2-7	TGCGCCAGCAGCCAAGGCACTTTCGGGTCCTACGAGCAGTACTTC	CASSQGTFGSYEQYF
TRBD1	once	TRBV19	TRBJ1-5	TGTGCCAGTAGTATTGTACAGGGGTTAGGTCAGCCCCAGCATTTT	CASSIVQGLGQPQHF
TRBD1	NA	TRBV2	TRBJ1-2	TGTGCCAGCAGGGAGGACAGGGCTAACTATGGCTACACCTTC	CASREDRANYGYTF
NA	NA	TRBV4-3	TRBJ1-6	TGCGCCAGCAGCCAAGACGGGTATAATTCACCCCTCCACTTT	CASSQDGYNSPLHF
NA	NA	TRBV24-1	TRBJ1-5	TGTGCCACCAGTGCCGGTAGCAATCAGCCCCAGCATTTT	CATSAGSNQPQHF
NA	many	TRBV7-9	TRBJ1-2	TGTGCCAGCAGCCGCGTAGACAACTACTATGGCTACACCTTC	CASSRVDNYYGYTF
NA	NA	TRBV5-6	TRBJ2-7	TGTGCCAGCAGCTACCTGGCGGACGAGCAGTACTTC	CASSYLADEQYF
NA	NA	TRBV9	TRBJ2-3	TGTGCCAGCAGCCCTGATCGGGGGATCACAGATACGCAGTATTTT	CASSPDRGITDTQYF
TRBD2	NA	TRBV28	TRBJ2-4	TGTGCCAGCAGTCGGACTAGCGGCCCGGGCATTCAGTACTTC	CASSRTSGPGIQYF
TRBD1	NA	TRBV5-1	TRBJ1-4	TGCGCCAGCAGCTTTCAGGGGGGTTTAGAAAAACTGTTTTTT	CASSFQGGLEKLFF
TRBD2	NA	TRBV10-2	TRBJ2-2	TGCGCCAGCAGTTATATTTCTAGCGGGGGGCCCGACACCGGGGAGCTGTTTTTT	CASSYISSGGPDTGELFF
NA	NA	TRBV9	TRBJ1-5	TGTGCCAGCAGCGTAGCCGGTGGCAATCAGCCCCAGCATTTT	CASSVAGGNQPQHF
TRBD1	NA	TRBV7-9	TRBJ1-2	TGTGCCAGCAGCTCAACCGGGACAGGGACCTATGGCTACACCTTC	CASSSTGTGTYGYTF
TRBD1	NA	TRBV9	TRBJ1-2	TGTGCCAGCAGCGTAGCCGGGACAGAATATGGCTACACCTTC	CASSVAGTEYGYTF
NA	few	TRBV5-1	TRBJ2-7	TGCGCCAGCAGCTTGGAGCCGGGAAACTACGAGCAGTACTTC	CASSLEPGNYEQYF
TRBD2	NA	TRBV18	TRBJ2-1	TGTGCCAGCTCACCAACAGCGGGGGGGCAGGATGAGCAGTTCTTC	CASSPTAGGQDEQFF
TRBD1	NA	TRBV5-1	TRBJ2-1	TGCGCCAGCAGCTTGGTTGGACAGGGAACCTACAATGAGCAGTTCTTC	CASSLVGQGTYNEQFF
NA	NA	TRBV19	TRBJ2-1	TGTGCCAGTAGTATGGGGGGAAGTTACAATGAGCAGTTCTTC	CASSMGGSYNEQFF
NA	NA	TRBV7-3	TRBJ1-1	TGTGCCAGCAGCCCTCGGGGGGGTCGTAACACTGAAGCTTTCTTT	CASSPRGGRNTEAFF
TRBD1	NA	TRBV5-4	TRBJ2-7	TGTGCCAGCAGCTTGGCCGGGACAGGCTACGAGCAGTACTTC	CASSLAGTGYEQYF
NA	few	TRBV5-1	TRBJ2-7	TGCGCCAGCAGCTCACCCGACGGCGGGGGCAGCTCCTACGAGCAGTACTTC	CASSSPDGGGSSYEQYF
NA	NA	TRBV15	TRBJ1-3	TGTGCCACCTCCCTTCCTGGGCCTGGAAACACCATATATTTT	CATSLPGPGNTIYF
NA	NA	TRBV28	TRBJ2-2	TGTGCCAGCAGATTTAGCGGTGACACCGGGGAGCTGTTTTTT	CASRFSGDTGELFF
NA	NA	TRBV6-2/TRBV6-3	TRBJ2-1	TGTGCCAGCAGTTATGGGGGGTTTAATGAGCAGTTCTTC	CASSYGGFNEQFF
NA	NA	TRBV4-3	TRBJ1-2	TGCGCCAGCAGCCATAATGCCGCCATAGACTATGGCTACACCTTC	CASSHNAAIDYGYTF
TRBD1	once	TRBV3-1/TRBV3-2	TRBJ2-7	TGTGCCAGCAGCCCAAAGCTAGGGGGCGCAGCCCACGAGCAGTACTTC	CASSPKLGGAAHEQYF
NA	NA	TRBV6-5	TRBJ1-1	TGTGCCAGCAGTTACTCGGCGGGCAGAATGAACACTGAAGCTTTCTTT	CASSYSAGRMNTEAFF